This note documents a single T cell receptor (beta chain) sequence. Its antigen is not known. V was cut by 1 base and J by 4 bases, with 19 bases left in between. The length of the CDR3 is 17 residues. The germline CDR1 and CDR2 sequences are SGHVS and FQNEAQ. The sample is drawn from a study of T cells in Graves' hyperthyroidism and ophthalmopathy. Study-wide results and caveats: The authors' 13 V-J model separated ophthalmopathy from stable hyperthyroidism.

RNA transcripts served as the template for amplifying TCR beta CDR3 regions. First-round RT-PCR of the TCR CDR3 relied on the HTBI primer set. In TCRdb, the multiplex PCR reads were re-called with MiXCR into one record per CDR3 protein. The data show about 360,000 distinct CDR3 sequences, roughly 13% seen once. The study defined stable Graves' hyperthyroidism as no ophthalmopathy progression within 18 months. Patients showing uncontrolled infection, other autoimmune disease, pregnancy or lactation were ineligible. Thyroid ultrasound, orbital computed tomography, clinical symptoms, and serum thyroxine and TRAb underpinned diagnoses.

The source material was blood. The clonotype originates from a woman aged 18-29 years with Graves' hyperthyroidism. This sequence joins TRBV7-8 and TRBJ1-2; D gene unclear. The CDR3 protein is CASSLEASRTSSYGYTF. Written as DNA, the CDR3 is TGTGCCAGCAGCTTAGAAGCCTCTAGGACCTCCTCCTATGGCTACACCTTC.